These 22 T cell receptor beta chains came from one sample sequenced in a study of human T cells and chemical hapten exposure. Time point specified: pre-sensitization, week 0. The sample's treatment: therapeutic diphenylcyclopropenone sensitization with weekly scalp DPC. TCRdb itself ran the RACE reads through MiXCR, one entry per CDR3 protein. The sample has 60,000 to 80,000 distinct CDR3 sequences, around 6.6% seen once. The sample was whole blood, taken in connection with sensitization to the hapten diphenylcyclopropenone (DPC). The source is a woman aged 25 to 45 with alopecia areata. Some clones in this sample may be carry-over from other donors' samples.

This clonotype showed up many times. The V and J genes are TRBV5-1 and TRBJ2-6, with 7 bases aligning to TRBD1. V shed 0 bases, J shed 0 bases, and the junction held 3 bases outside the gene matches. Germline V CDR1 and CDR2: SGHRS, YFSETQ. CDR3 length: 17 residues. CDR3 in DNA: TGCGCCAGCAGCTTGGGGACAGGCAGCTCTGGGGCCAACGTCCTGACTTTC. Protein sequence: CASSLGTGSSGANVLTF. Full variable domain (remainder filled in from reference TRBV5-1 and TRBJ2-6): KAGVTQTPRYLIKTRGQQVTLSCSPISGHRSVSWYQQTPGQGLQFLFEYFSETQRNKGNFPGRFSGRQFSNSRSEMNVSTLELGDSALYLCASSLGTGSSGANVLTFGAGSRLTVL.

The CDR3 DNA is TGTGCCAGCAGCTTCACTAATGAAAAACTGTTTTTT. Translation: CASSFTNEKLFF. The genes are TRBV7-9 and TRBJ1-4; D ambiguous. The CDR3 sequence is 12 residues long. V dropped 3 bases and J dropped 2 bases, with 1 base sitting between them. Germline loops: CDR1 SEHNR, CDR2 FQNEAQ (reference sequence).

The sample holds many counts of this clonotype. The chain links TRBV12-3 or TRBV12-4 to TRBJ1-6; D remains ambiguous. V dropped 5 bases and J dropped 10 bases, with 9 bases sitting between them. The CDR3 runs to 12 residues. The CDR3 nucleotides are TGTGCCAGCAGTCACGTCGGCTCACCCCTCCACTTT. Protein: CASSHVGSPLHF.

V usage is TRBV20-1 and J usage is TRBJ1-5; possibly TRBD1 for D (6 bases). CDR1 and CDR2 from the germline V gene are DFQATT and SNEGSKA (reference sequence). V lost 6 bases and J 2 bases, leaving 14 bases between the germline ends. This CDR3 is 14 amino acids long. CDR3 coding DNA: TGCAGTGCCGGAACAGGGTTTGGCAATCAGCCCCAGCATTTT. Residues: CSAGTGFGNQPQHF.

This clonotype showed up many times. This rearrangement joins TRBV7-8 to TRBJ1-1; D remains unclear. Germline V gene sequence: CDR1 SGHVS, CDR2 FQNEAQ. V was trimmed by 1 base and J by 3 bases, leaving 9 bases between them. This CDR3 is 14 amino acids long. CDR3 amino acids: CASSLGTRYTEAFF. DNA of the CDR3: TGTGCCAGCAGCTTAGGTACGCGTTACACTGAAGCTTTCTTT.

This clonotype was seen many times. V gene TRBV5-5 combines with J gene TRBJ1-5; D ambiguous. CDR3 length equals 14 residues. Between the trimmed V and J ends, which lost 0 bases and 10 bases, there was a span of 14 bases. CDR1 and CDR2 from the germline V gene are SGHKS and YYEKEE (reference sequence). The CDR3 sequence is CASSLGQDTSPQHF. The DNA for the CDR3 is TGTGCCAGCAGCTTGGGGCAGGATACGTCTCCCCAGCATTTT.

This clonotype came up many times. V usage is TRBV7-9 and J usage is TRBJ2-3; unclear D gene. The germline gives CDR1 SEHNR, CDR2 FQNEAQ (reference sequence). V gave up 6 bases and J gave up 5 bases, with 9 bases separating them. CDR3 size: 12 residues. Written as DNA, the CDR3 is TGTGCCAGCAGAAAGGCAGGAGATACGCAGTATTTT. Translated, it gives CASRKAGDTQYF.

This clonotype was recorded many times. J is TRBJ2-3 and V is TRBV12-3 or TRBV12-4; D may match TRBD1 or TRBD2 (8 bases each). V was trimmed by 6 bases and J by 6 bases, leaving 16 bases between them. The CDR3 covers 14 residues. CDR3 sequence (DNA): TGTGCCAGCAGCCGGACAGGGACTAGGGATACGCAGTATTTT. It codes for CASSRTGTRDTQYF.

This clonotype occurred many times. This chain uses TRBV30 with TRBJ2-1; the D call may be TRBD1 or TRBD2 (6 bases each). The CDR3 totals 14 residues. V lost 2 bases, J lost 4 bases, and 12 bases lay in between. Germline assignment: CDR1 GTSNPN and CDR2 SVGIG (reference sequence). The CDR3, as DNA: TGTGCCTGGAGTAAAACGGGGGCGTACAATGAGCAGTTCTTC. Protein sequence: CAWSKTGAYNEQFF.

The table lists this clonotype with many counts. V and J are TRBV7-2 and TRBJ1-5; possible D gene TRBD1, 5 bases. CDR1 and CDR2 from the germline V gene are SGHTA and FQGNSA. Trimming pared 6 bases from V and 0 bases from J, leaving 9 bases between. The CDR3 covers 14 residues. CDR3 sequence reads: CASRVDSSNQPQHF. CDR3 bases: TGTGCCAGCAGGGTTGACAGTAGCAATCAGCCCCAGCATTTT.

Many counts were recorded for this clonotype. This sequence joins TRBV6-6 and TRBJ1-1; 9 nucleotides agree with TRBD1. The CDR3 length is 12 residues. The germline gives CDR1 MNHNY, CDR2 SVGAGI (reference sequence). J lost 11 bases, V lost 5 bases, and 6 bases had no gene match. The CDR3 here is CASSHQQGAAFF. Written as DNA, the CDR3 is TGTGCCAGCAGTCATCAACAGGGGGCGGCTTTCTTT.

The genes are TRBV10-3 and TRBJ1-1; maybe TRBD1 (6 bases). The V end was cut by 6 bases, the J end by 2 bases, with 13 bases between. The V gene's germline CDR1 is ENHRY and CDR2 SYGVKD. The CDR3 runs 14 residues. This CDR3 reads CAISGQQGNTEAFF. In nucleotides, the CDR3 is TGTGCCATCAGCGGACAGCAGGGAAACACTGAAGCTTTCTTT.

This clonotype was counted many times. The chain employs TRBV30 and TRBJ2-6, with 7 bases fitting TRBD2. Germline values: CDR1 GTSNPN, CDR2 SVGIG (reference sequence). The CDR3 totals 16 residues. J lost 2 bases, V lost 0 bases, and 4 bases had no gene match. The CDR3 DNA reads TGTGCCTGGAGTGTAACCGGGGGGACTGGGGCCAACGTCCTGACTTTC. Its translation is CAWSVTGGTGANVLTF.

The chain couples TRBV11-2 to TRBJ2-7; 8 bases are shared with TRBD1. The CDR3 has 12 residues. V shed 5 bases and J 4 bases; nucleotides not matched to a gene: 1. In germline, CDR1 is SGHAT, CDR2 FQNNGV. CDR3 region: CASSRQGYEQYF. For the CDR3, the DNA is TGTGCCAGCAGCCGACAGGGGTACGAGCAGTACTTC.

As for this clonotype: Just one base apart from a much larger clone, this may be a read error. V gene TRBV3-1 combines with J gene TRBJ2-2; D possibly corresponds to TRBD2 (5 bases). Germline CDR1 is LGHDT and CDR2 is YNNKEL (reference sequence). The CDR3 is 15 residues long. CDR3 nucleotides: TGTGCCAGCAGCCGGGGAGACACCTTAACCGGGGAGCTGATTTTT. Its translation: CASSRGDTLTGELIF.

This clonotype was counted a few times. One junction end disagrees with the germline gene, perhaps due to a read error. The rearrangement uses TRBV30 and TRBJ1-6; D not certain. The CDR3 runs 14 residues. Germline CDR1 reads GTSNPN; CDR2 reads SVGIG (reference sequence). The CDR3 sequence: CVWSYSLNNSPLHF. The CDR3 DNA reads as TGTGTCTGGAGTTACAGTCTTAATAATTCACCCCTCCACTTT. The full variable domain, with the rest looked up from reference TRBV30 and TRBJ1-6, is SQTIHQWPATLVQPVGSPLSLECTVEGTSNPNLYWYRQAAGRGLQLLFYSVGIGQISSEVPQNLSASRPQDRQFILSSKKLLLSDSGFYLCVWSYSLNNSPLHFGNGTRLTVT.

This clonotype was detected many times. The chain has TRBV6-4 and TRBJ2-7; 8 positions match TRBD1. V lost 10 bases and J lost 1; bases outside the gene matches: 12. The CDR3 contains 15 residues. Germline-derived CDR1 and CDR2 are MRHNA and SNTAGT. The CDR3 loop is CATHPGGQGSYEQYF. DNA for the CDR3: TGTGCCACACACCCCGGAGGACAGGGATCCTACGAGCAGTACTTC.

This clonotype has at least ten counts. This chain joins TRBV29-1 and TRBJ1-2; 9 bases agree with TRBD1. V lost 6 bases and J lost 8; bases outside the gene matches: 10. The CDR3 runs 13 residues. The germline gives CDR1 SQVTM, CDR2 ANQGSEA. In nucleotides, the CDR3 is TGCAGCGTGAACAGGGGACAGGGAGGAGGCTACACCTTC. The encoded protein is CSVNRGQGGGYTF.

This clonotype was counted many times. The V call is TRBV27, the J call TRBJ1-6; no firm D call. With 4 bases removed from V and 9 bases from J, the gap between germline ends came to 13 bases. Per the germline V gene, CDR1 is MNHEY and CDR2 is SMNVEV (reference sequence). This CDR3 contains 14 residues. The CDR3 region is CASSWGHSSSPLHF. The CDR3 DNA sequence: TGTGCCAGCAGTTGGGGTCACAGTAGTTCACCCCTCCACTTT.

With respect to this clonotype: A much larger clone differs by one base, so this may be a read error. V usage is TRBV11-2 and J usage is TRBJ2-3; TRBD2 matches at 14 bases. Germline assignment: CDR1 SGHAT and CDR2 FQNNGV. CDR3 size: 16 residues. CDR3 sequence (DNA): TGTGCCAGCGGCTTAGGGACTAGCGGGGGCGCAGATACGCAGTATTTT. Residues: CASGLGTSGGADTQYF.

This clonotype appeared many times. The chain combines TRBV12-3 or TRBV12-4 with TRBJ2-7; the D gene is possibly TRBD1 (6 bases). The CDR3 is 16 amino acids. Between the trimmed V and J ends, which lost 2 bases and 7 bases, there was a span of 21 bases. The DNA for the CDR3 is TGTGCCAGCAGTTTAAGTGGGCAGGGGAATCCCTTGGAGCAGTACTTC. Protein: CASSLSGQGNPLEQYF.

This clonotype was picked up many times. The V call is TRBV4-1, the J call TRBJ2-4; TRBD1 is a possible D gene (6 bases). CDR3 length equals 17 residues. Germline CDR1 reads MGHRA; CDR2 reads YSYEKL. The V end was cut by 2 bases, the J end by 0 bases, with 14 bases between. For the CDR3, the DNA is TGCGCCAGCAGCCAATTCGGGACACCCCTAGCCAAAAACATTCAGTACTTC. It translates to CASSQFGTPLAKNIQYF.